Below are 29 T cell receptor beta chains sequenced from a single sample in a study of blood T cell repertoires in COVID-19 (dated by TCRdb to 2019 to 2021). Libraries were built with the immunoSEQ multiplex PCR assay. TCRdb took over this immuneACCESS table, retaining in-frame rearrangements with V and J assigned. Such tables are incomplete; in checked studies, under half of the missing clones stem from an unresolved V gene, and the remainder is unexplained. The sample has 200,000 to 250,000 clones on record, 86% of them singletons. The ten largest clones capture roughly 3.2% of the sample. The specimen was PBMCs or T cells enriched from blood (not recorded which). These receptor sequences come from a woman aged 45-59 years in a cohort exposed to, infected with or recovered from COVID-19 (not recorded which).

The V gene is TRBV5-8, the J gene TRBJ1-5; 7 bases are shared with TRBD1. Germline assignment: CDR1 SGHTS and CDR2 YDEGEE. The CDR3 is 15 amino acids. V dropped 1 base and J dropped 7; count of bases not matched to a gene: 8. The CDR3 coding sequence is TGTGCCAGCAGCTTGTCGGTCACAGGGGTGCAGCCCCAGCATTTT. This translates into CASSLSVTGVQPQHF. Together with reference TRBV5-8 and TRBJ1-5, the CDR3 gives the full variable domain: EAGVTQSPTHLIKTRGQQATLRCSPISGHTSVYWYQQALGLGLQFLLWYDEGEERNRGNFPPRFSGRQFPNYSSELNVNALELEDSALYLCASSLSVTGVQPQHFGDGTRLSIL.

The V call is TRBV9, the J call TRBJ2-2; 9 positions agree with TRBD1. Germline values: CDR1 SGDLS, CDR2 YYNGEE. CDR3 length equals 14 residues. J gave up 3 bases and V 6 bases, and 3 bases lay outside the gene matches. The CDR3 DNA reads as TGTGCCAGCAACAGGGGGCCGGACACCGGGGAGCTGTTTTTT. It codes for CASNRGPDTGELFF.

A few counts support this clone. This chain joins TRBV10-3 and TRBJ1-1; D is perhaps TRBD1 (5 bases). Trimming cost V 10 bases and J 5 bases, with 17 bases left between them. The V gene's germline CDR1 is ENHRY and CDR2 SYGVKD. The CDR3 length is 13 residues. CDR3 sequence reads: CATNRGGGTEAFF. CDR3 in DNA: TGTGCCACCAATCGGGGGGGTGGGACTGAAGCTTTCTTT.

The chain employs TRBV11-2 and TRBJ1-3, with TRBD1 matching over 7 bases. This CDR3 comprises 16 residues. Germline CDR1 and CDR2: SGHAT and FQNNGV. Losses at the gene ends were 1 base for V and 0 bases for J; bases not matched to a gene: 3. The CDR3, as DNA: TGTGCCAGCAGCTTAGCCTGGGACAGCTCTGGAAACACCATATATTTT. This gives the protein CASSLAWDSSGNTIYF.

CDR3 protein: CASSDKGDNGELFF. In DNA, the CDR3 is TGTGCCAGCAGTGACAAAGGGGATAACGGGGAGCTGTTTTTT. The chain combines TRBV6-4 with TRBJ2-2, with D perhaps TRBD1 (5 bases). The germline V gene encodes CDR1 MRHNA and CDR2 SNTAGT. This CDR3 comprises 14 residues. V was cut by 2 bases and J by 7 bases, with 11 bases left in between.

The chain joins TRBV9 to TRBJ2-7; D may be TRBD2 (5 bases). The ends were cut back, 2 bases at V and 0 bases at J, with 18 bases in the middle. Germline CDR1 and CDR2: SGDLS and YYNGEE. The CDR3 is 17 amino acids. CDR3 sequence: CASSVGITSPHSYEQYF. The CDR3 DNA is TGTGCCAGCAGCGTCGGGATAACATCACCCCACTCCTACGAGCAGTACTTC.

This chain links TRBV25-1 with TRBJ2-7, with a possible D match to TRBD1 (6 bases). The V end lost 3 bases, the J end lost 6 bases, and 15 bases lay between the germline ends. CDR3 size: 14 residues. Germline V gives CDR1 MGHDK, CDR2 SYGVNS. The CDR3 is CASSDPQGLGEQYF. CDR3 in DNA: TGTGCCAGCAGTGATCCTCAGGGGCTGGGCGAGCAGTACTTC.

The rearrangement uses TRBV6-5 and TRBJ1-1; D gene uncertain. CDR3 size: 12 residues. The V gene lost 8 bases and the J gene lost 2 bases, with 9 bases spanning the gap. The germline gives CDR1 MNHEY, CDR2 SVGAGI. CDR3 in amino acids: CASWSPNTEAFF. CDR3 bases: TGTGCCAGCTGGAGCCCAAACACTGAAGCTTTCTTT.

This chain links TRBV24-1 with TRBJ2-3; TRBD1 agrees at 9 bases. The CDR3 is made up of 17 amino acids. V lost 4 bases and J lost 2; bases outside the gene matches: 9. CDR1 is KGHDR, CDR2 SFDVKD, per germline. The CDR3 sequence is CATSDTGQGPFTDTQYF. CDR3 DNA sequence: TGTGCCACCAGTGACACAGGACAGGGGCCCTTCACAGATACGCAGTATTTT.

The chain has TRBV21-1 and TRBJ1-6; no check of the table's D call, TRBD1, against the DNA was made. TRBV21-1 is a pseudogene segment. The CDR3 sequence is 18 residues long. CDR3 bases: TGTGCCAGCAGCAAAGGCCGGGACAGCCAGTCCTATAATTCACCCCTCCACTTT. Encoded protein: CASSKGRDSQSYNSPLHF.

Note on this clone: This same CDR3 is encoded by further DNA sequences in the sample. This sequence joins TRBV10-3 and TRBJ1-2; 7 bases agree with TRBD1. The V segment lost 6 bases and the J segment 2 bases; nucleotides outside the gene matches: 6. From germline, CDR1 is ENHRY and CDR2 SYGVKD. This CDR3 is 14 amino acids long. The CDR3 coding sequence is TGTGCCATCAGCAGGACAGGAGGAAACTATGGCTACACCTTC. Its protein product is CAISRTGGNYGYTF.

This clone was recorded once. The chain has TRBV7-2 and TRBJ2-6, with 9 bases fitting TRBD1. Germline CDR1 SGHTA, CDR2 FQGNSA. This CDR3 is built from 17 residues. J gave up 2 bases and V 5 bases, and 7 bases lay outside the gene matches. This chain's CDR3 is CASSPGTGYAGANVLTF. Written as DNA, the CDR3 is TGTGCCAGCAGCCCAGGGACAGGGTACGCTGGGGCCAACGTCCTGACTTTC. The full variable domain, in which reference TRBV7-2 and TRBJ2-6 provide the parts outside the CDR3, is GAGVSQSPSNKVTEKGKDVELRCDPISGHTALYWYRQSLGQGLEFLIYFQGNSAPDKSGLPSDRFSAERTGGSVSTLTIQRTQQEDSAVYLCASSPGTGYAGANVLTFGAGSRLTVL.

The CDR3 loop reads CASRGTAGGNTEAFF. The CDR3 bases are TGTGCCAGCAGAGGGACAGCCGGGGGGAACACTGAAGCTTTCTTT. The V call is TRBV25-1, the J call TRBJ1-1; 7 bases match TRBD1. CDR1 is MGHDK, CDR2 SYGVNS, per germline. The CDR3 is 15 amino acids. The ends lost 6 bases at V and 1 base at J; junction bases unmatched: 8. The whole variable domain, filled in from reference TRBV25-1 and TRBJ1-1, reads EADIYQTPRYLVIGTGKKITLECSQTMGHDKMYWYQQDPGMELHLIHYSYGVNSTEKGDLSSESTVSRIRTEHFPLTLESARPSHTSQYLCASRGTAGGNTEAFFGQGTRLTVV.

V gene TRBV5-1 combines with J gene TRBJ2-2; the match to TRBD1 covers 7 bases. The CDR3 runs to 13 residues. Losses at the gene ends were 2 bases for V and 6 bases for J; bases not matched to a gene: 1. Germline V CDR1 and CDR2: SGHRS, YFSETQ. The chain's CDR3 is CASSLGQAGELFF. CDR3 DNA: TGCGCCAGCAGCTTAGGACAGGCCGGGGAGCTGTTTTTT.

The chain couples TRBV27 to TRBJ2-5, with 11 bases that match TRBD2. Trimming took 2 bases from V and 4 from J; bases not matched to a gene: 6. Germline-derived CDR1 and CDR2 are MNHEY and SMNVEV (reference sequence). The CDR3 contains 16 residues. CDR3 region: CASSLTPLAGAETQYF. The CDR3 DNA reads as TGTGCCAGCAGTTTAACCCCACTAGCGGGGGCAGAGACCCAGTACTTC.

The CDR3 sequence is CASSSPGHNYGYTF. Here the CDR3 DNA reads TGCGCCAGCAGCTCCCCGGGACACAACTATGGCTACACCTTC. V usage is TRBV5-1 and J usage is TRBJ1-2, with D maybe TRBD1 (6 bases). The CDR3 consists of 14 residues. From germline, CDR1 is SGHRS and CDR2 YFSETQ. V lost 3 bases and J lost 2, with 11 bases in between.

This chain joins TRBV5-1 and TRBJ1-3; tentative D call: TRBD1 (5 bases). Trimming shortened V by 5 bases and J by 1 base, and 13 bases separated the two germline ends. This CDR3 contains 15 residues. CDR1 is SGHRS, CDR2 YFSETQ, per germline. CDR3 bases: TGCGCCAGCAGACCAACTTCAGGGTCTGGAAACACCATATATTTT. Its protein is CASRPTSGSGNTIYF.

The V and J genes are TRBV2 and TRBJ1-1, with 7 positions matching TRBD1. V shed 6 bases and J 4 bases; nucleotides not matched to a gene: 5. Looked up from germline, CDR1 is SNHLY and CDR2 is FYNNEI. This CDR3 has 13 amino acids. The CDR3 DNA reads TGTGCCAGCAGGAATAGACAGGGCACTGAAGCTTTCTTT. Its translation is CASRNRQGTEAFF.

The V gene is TRBV6-1, the J gene TRBJ1-6; D gene uncertain. This CDR3 has 16 residues. Germline CDR1 reads MNHNS; CDR2 reads SASEGT. The V end lost 4 bases, the J end lost 4 bases, and 14 bases lay between the germline ends. CDR3 DNA: TGTGCCAGCAGTGTAACAGCCAGAGTTTATAATTCACCCCTCCACTTT. Translated: CASSVTARVYNSPLHF.

The chain couples TRBV10-3 to TRBJ1-5, with 10 bases identical to TRBD1. This CDR3 has 14 residues. Per germline, CDR1 ENHRY and CDR2 SYGVKD. V lost 4 bases, J lost 6 bases, and 3 bases stayed unmatched. The chain's CDR3 is CAISGQGAGQPQHF. The DNA of the CDR3 is TGTGCCATCAGTGGACAGGGGGCGGGTCAGCCCCAGCATTTT.

The CDR3 sequence is CASRQPLHYGYTF. The CDR3 DNA reads as TGTGCCAGCAGGCAGCCACTACACTATGGCTACACCTTC. The chain joins TRBV2 to TRBJ1-2, with D unclear. From germline, CDR1 is SNHLY and CDR2 FYNNEI. The CDR3 has 13 residues. Trimming left V 6 bases short and J 3 bases short, with 11 bases between.

The chain has TRBV3-1 (or the pseudogene TRBV3-2) and TRBJ2-1; D unresolved. CDR1 and CDR2 from the germline V gene are LGHDT and YNNKEL (reference sequence). The ends were cut back, 3 bases at V and 5 bases at J, with 11 bases in the middle. This CDR3 comprises 14 residues. CDR3 loop: CASSQRKIHNEQFF. The CDR3 DNA reads as TGTGCCAGCAGCCAGCGTAAAATCCACAATGAGCAGTTCTTC.

The table lists this clone with a few counts. The rearrangement joins TRBV2 to TRBJ1-2; 8 bases map to TRBD1. Germline CDR1 and CDR2: SNHLY and FYNNEI. V was clipped by 6 bases and J by 9 bases; unmatched bases: 9. The CDR3 length is 13 residues. CDR3 in amino acids: CASSGTGPRSYTF. Written as DNA, the CDR3 is TGTGCCAGCAGCGGGACAGGTCCAAGAAGCTACACCTTC.

V usage is TRBV10-3 and J usage is TRBJ1-2; D gene unclear. Germline CDR1 and CDR2: ENHRY and SYGVKD. V lost 10 bases to trimming and J lost 2 bases, with 11 bases between them. The CDR3 covers 12 residues. Written as DNA, the CDR3 is TGTGCCACCCGCGGCTTAAACTATGGCTACACCTTC. Residues: CATRGLNYGYTF.

This sequence joins TRBV19 and TRBJ1-2; D perhaps matches TRBD1 (6 bases). This CDR3 has 16 amino acids. The V gene's germline CDR1 is LNHDA and CDR2 SQIVND (reference sequence). The V end lost 1 base, the J end lost 4 bases, and 16 bases lay between the germline ends. CDR3 sequence: CASSIAGTDRPYGYTF. The CDR3 DNA is TGTGCCAGTAGTATAGCAGGAACTGACAGGCCCTATGGCTACACCTTC.

The V call is TRBV5-4, the J call TRBJ2-7; TRBD1 aligns across 7 bases. Germline values: CDR1 SGHNT, CDR2 YYREEE (reference sequence). V gave up 4 bases and J gave up 2 bases; unmatched junction bases: 9. There are 15 residues in the CDR3. The CDR3 reads CASSEQGNLAYEQYF. The CDR3 nucleotides read TGTGCCAGCAGCGAACAGGGGAATCTGGCCTACGAGCAGTACTTC.

The J gene is TRBJ2-5, the V gene TRBV19; the match to TRBD1 covers 9 bases. V lost 5 bases, J lost 4 bases, and 11 bases stayed unmatched. Germline-derived CDR1 and CDR2 are LNHDA and SQIVND (reference sequence). The CDR3 loop spans 16 amino acids. CDR3 amino acids: CASSFSGTGIRETQYF. The CDR3, as DNA: TGTGCCAGTAGTTTCTCTGGGACAGGGATCCGAGAGACCCAGTACTTC.

The chain joins TRBV5-4 to TRBJ1-1; 8 bases map to TRBD1. The CDR3 covers 17 residues. The germline CDR1 and CDR2 sequences are SGHNT and YYREEE (reference sequence). With 4 bases clipped from V and 4 bases from J, the junction kept 15 bases outside the gene matches. DNA of the CDR3: TGTGCCAGCAGCAAGCTTTGGGCCGACAGGGGTGCCACTGAAGCTTTCTTT. It encodes CASSKLWADRGATEAFF.

DNA for the CDR3: TGTGCCAGCAGTTACGCGACAGGGTCGGACACTGAAGCTTTCTTT. This encodes CASSYATGSDTEAFF. The genes are TRBV6-5 and TRBJ1-1; 7 positions match TRBD1. Germline CDR1 reads MNHEY; CDR2 reads SVGAGI. The CDR3 length is 15 residues. With V trimmed by 2 bases and J by 3 bases, 6 bases remained unmatched.